This entry describes one T cell receptor (beta chain). Germline V gene sequence: CDR1 SGDLS, CDR2 YYNGEE. Trimming took off 0 bases at V and 7 bases at J, with 16 bases between the two ends. This CDR3 is built from 16 residues. TCR sequencing used cDNA made by reverse transcription of extracted RNA. Assay: immunoSEQ multiplex PCR; the TCRdb copy retains only in-frame clones and omits some. The top ten clones hold 0.45% to 0.55% of a sample with 200,000 or so clones, around two fifths of them seen once. Treatment denoted: oral pan-JAK inhibitor, 5-10 mg twice daily. The sample originates from a study of CD8+ T cells in alopecia areata.

The V call is TRBV9, the J call TRBJ2-2, with a weak D call TRBD1 (5 bases). The clonotype was recovered from a human donor with alopecia areata. Source: CD4+ T cells sorted from blood, taken at approximately week 31, from a patient treated with tofacitinib. The CDR3: CASSVEGAGMFGELFF. CDR3 DNA: TGTGCCAGCAGCGTAGAAGGGGCCGGTATGTTCGGGGAGCTGTTTTTT.